This T cell receptor beta chain was sequenced for a study of shared clonotypes between healthy human individuals. For the study at large: Donors, aged 18 to 49, were two women and a few men. Three plates each covered CD4 naive and memory; CD8 naive two, CD8 memory one.

Comment on this clone: No antigen is known for it.

TCRdb keeps only in-frame clones here, not all; method: immunoSEQ multiplex PCR. The sample consists of 2 million to 2.5 million clones, about nine tenths of them appearing once. Whole-study results and caveats: Shared clonotypes across all four donors exceeded non-shared ones in generation probability. Naive subsets, compared against memory subsets, generally had larger estimated richness values.

This clonotype originated in a man aged 18-30 years in good health. Some clones in this sample may be carry-over from other donors' samples. Sequenced input: naive CD4+ T cells from PBMCs. Specified subset: CD45RA+ positively selected.

The CDR3 region is CASSVSGQGSRGELFF. In DNA, the CDR3 is TGTGCCAGCAGCGTCTCGGGACAGGGATCTAGGGGGGAGCTGTTTTTT. The chain recombines TRBV9 with TRBJ2-2; 9 bases line up with TRBD1. Germline V CDR1 and CDR2: SGDLS, YYNGEE. CDR3 length equals 16 residues. V was clipped by 2 bases and J by 8 bases; unmatched bases: 10.